The 27 T cell receptor beta chains given below trace back to one sample, sequenced in a study of cytomegalovirus exposure and HLA in healthy donors. The PCR made use of 60 Vbeta and 13 Jbeta primers. The table came from immunoSEQ multiplex PCR; TCRdb's copy has only in-frame clones and leaves some out. The data contain 180,000 or so clones, about 59% of them singletons. Input material: PBMCs. Source of these receptors: a middle-aged man in good health and CMV-seronegative.

V gene TRBV28 combines with J gene TRBJ1-5; D is uncertain. Germline assignment: CDR1 MDHEN and CDR2 SYDVKM. This CDR3 is 15 amino acids long. Trimming pared 11 bases from V and 4 bases from J, leaving 21 bases between. In DNA, the CDR3 is TGTGCCCACACGGGAGGGTCTTCCCTTAATCAGCCCCAGCATTTT. Its protein is CAHTGGSSLNQPQHF.

This clone was detected only a few times. This chain uses TRBV4-1 with TRBJ1-5; weak D call: TRBD1 (6 bases). The CDR3 is 16 residues long. Per germline, CDR1 MGHRA and CDR2 YSYEKL. V was trimmed by 0 bases and J by 3 bases, leaving 12 bases between them. The CDR3: CASSQEGTRINQPQHF. DNA for the CDR3: TGCGCCAGCAGCCAAGAGGGGACAAGGATCAATCAGCCCCAGCATTTT.

The genes are TRBV6-5 and TRBJ2-3; no firm D call. The germline V gene encodes CDR1 MNHEY and CDR2 SVGAGI. The V gene lost 5 bases and the J gene lost 2 bases, with 14 bases spanning the gap. This CDR3 contains 15 residues. CDR3 in amino acids: CASSGRGFLTDTQYF. CDR3 bases: TGTGCCAGCAGTGGTCGCGGCTTCCTCACAGATACGCAGTATTTT.

Remarks on this clone: Different DNA sequences within this sample yield the same CDR3. The chain employs TRBV5-1 and TRBJ2-7; the match to TRBD2 covers 14 bases. From germline, CDR1 is SGHRS and CDR2 YFSETQ. With 0 bases clipped from V and 4 bases from J, the junction kept 3 bases outside the gene matches. The CDR3 consists of 16 residues. The CDR3 is CASSLAGTSGSYEQYF. In nucleotides, the CDR3 is TGCGCCAGCAGCTTGGCCGGGACTAGCGGGAGTTACGAGCAGTACTTC.

This sequence joins TRBV18 and TRBJ1-1; TRBD1 aligns across 9 bases. This CDR3 region has 15 residues. The trim removed 3 bases at V and 3 bases at J, leaving 5 bases unmatched. Germline lookup yields CDR1 KGHSH and CDR2 LQKENI. CDR3 DNA sequence: TGTGCCAGCTCACCCTGGACAGGGGAGGACACTGAAGCTTTCTTT. Its protein product is CASSPWTGEDTEAFF.

This clone is medium-sized in the sample. V gene TRBV6-4 combines with J gene TRBJ2-1; D unclear. Germline V gene sequence: CDR1 MRHNA, CDR2 SNTAGT. V dropped 0 bases and J dropped 7 bases, with 7 bases sitting between them. This CDR3 has 13 residues. The CDR3 here is CASSDSSENEQFF. DNA for the CDR3: TGTGCCAGCAGTGACTCGAGCGAGAATGAGCAGTTCTTC.

The V call is TRBV30, the J call TRBJ2-2; 9 nucleotides line up with TRBD2. Germline-derived CDR1 and CDR2 are GTSNPN and SVGIG (reference sequence). The CDR3 sequence is 15 residues long. The V gene end was trimmed by 3 bases and the J gene end by 7 bases; junction bases not matched to a gene: 9. The DNA of the CDR3 is TGTGCCTGGAGACTCGCGGGGGGGCGAAGCGGGGAGCTGTTTTTT. Translated, it gives CAWRLAGGRSGELFF.

CDR3 sequence (DNA): TGTGCCAGCAGTCAGGACACAGCTGGTGGCTACACCTTC. Protein sequence: CASSQDTAGGYTF. The chain has TRBV6-5 and TRBJ1-2; a weak D match, TRBD1 (5 bases). This CDR3 has 13 amino acids. V was cut by 5 bases and J by 7 bases, with 14 bases left in between. CDR1 MNHEY and CDR2 SVGAGI come from the germline V gene.

This sequence joins TRBV6-6 and TRBJ1-4; D remains ambiguous. Trimming removed 2 bases at V and 5 bases at J, with 12 bases between. The germline V gene has CDR1 MNHNY and CDR2 SVGAGI (reference sequence). The CDR3 sequence is 15 residues long. The CDR3 protein is CASSYGGRWNEKLFF. The CDR3 coding sequence is TGTGCCAGCAGTTACGGAGGCAGGTGGAATGAAAAACTGTTTTTT.

This clone was observed a single time. The chain employs TRBV7-8 and TRBJ1-5; 9 bases align to TRBD1. V trimming: 5 bases; J trimming: 4 bases; junction bases outside the gene matches: 6. Germline CDR1 SGHVS, CDR2 FQNEAQ. CDR3 length: 15 residues. CDR3 DNA sequence: TGTGCCAGCAGCACGACAGGGGGAGCAAATCAGCCCCAGCATTTT. It is translated as CASSTTGGANQPQHF.

The chain has TRBV19 and TRBJ1-2; the match to TRBD1 covers 7 bases. V trimming: 5 bases; J trimming: 7 bases; junction bases outside the gene matches: 7. Germline V gene lookup returns CDR1 LNHDA and CDR2 SQIVND (reference sequence). The CDR3 is 13 amino acids. CDR3 in amino acids: CASSLNRGSGYTF. CDR3 nucleotide sequence: TGTGCCAGTAGTCTTAACAGGGGAAGTGGCTACACCTTC.

This clone was seen more than once but under ten times. The rearrangement links TRBV7-6 to TRBJ2-5; weak D call: TRBD1 (6 bases). The CDR3 is made up of 15 amino acids. CDR1 and CDR2 from the germline V gene are SGHVS and FNYEAQ. The V and J ends lost 1 base and 5 bases respectively, with 14 bases between them. The CDR3 DNA sequence: TGTGCCAGCAGCTTAGTTCCAGGGGTCAGGGAGACCCAGTACTTC. It encodes CASSLVPGVRETQYF.

The chain couples TRBV6-6 to TRBJ1-1; D not certain. This CDR3 has 14 amino acids. Per the germline V gene, CDR1 is MNHNY and CDR2 is SVGAGI (reference sequence). Between the trimmed V and J ends, which lost 2 bases and 4 bases, there was a span of 11 bases. For the CDR3, the DNA is TGTGCCAGCAGTTACGTACGGGGTCCCACTGAAGCTTTCTTT. Its protein product is CASSYVRGPTEAFF.

The V call is TRBV5-1, the J call TRBJ2-1; 7 nucleotides align to TRBD1. The germline CDR1 and CDR2 sequences are SGHRS and YFSETQ. CDR3 length equals 16 residues. V dropped 1 base and J dropped 0; count of bases not matched to a gene: 4. The CDR3 DNA sequence: TGCGCCAGCAGCTTGAGTGGGACAGCCTCCTACAATGAGCAGTTCTTC. As protein: CASSLSGTASYNEQFF.

The gene calls are TRBV29-1 and TRBJ2-5, with D perhaps TRBD2 (5 bases). The germline gives CDR1 SQVTM, CDR2 ANQGSEA. The CDR3 has 12 residues. Deletions cut 4 bases from V and 5 bases from J, with 11 bases between. CDR3 nucleotide sequence: TGCAGCGTTGTTCGGGGTGCGGAGACCCAGTACTTC. Encoded protein: CSVVRGAETQYF.

The chain is built from TRBV2 and TRBJ1-5, with 9 bases aligning to TRBD1. The V segment lost 6 bases and the J segment 4 bases; nucleotides outside the gene matches: 10. The CDR3 has 16 residues. The germline CDR1 and CDR2 sequences are SNHLY and FYNNEI. The CDR3 nucleotides read TGTGCCAGCAGGGGGACAGGGAACTTTGTTAATCAGCCCCAGCATTTT. Translating gives CASRGTGNFVNQPQHF.

The chain links TRBV10-3 to TRBJ2-1; TRBD2 aligns across 9 bases. This CDR3 comprises 14 residues. V shed 5 bases and J 5 bases; nucleotides not matched to a gene: 4. Germline V lookup: CDR1 ENHRY, CDR2 SYGVKD. CDR3 sequence: CAISIAGVDNEQFF. CDR3 DNA: TGTGCCATCAGTATAGCGGGAGTCGACAATGAGCAGTTCTTC.

CDR3 protein: CASSLAGPDTQYF. The DNA of the CDR3 is TGTGCCAGCAGTCTCGCAGGCCCAGATACGCAGTATTTT. The chain is built from TRBV27 and TRBJ2-3; no definite D call. Trimming left V 5 bases short and J 4 bases short, with 10 bases between. This CDR3 is built from 13 residues. Germline V gene data show CDR1 as MNHEY and CDR2 as SMNVEV (reference sequence).

This clone was picked up one time. CDR3 DNA: TGTGCCATCAGGAGACAGGGTTCTGGAAACACCATATATTTT. It yields the protein CAIRRQGSGNTIYF. The chain has TRBV10-3 and TRBJ1-3, with 7 bases that match TRBD1. Germline V gene lookup returns CDR1 ENHRY and CDR2 SYGVKD. CDR3 length: 14 amino acids. Trimming removed 6 bases from V and 1 base from J; junction bases left unmatched: 3.

This chain uses TRBV9 with TRBJ2-1; 8 bases match TRBD2. This CDR3 region has 15 residues. Unmatched junction bases numbered 12, after V lost 4 bases and J lost 9 bases. Germline values: CDR1 SGDLS, CDR2 YYNGEE. The DNA of the CDR3 is TGTGCCAGCAGCCGTAGTACTGGGACTAGTGGTGAGCAGTTCTTC. It is translated as CASSRSTGTSGEQFF.

This chain uses TRBV29-1 with TRBJ2-5; D may be TRBD1 (5 bases). TRBJ2-7 matches the DNA end more closely, so the J call is doubtful. Germline CDR1 reads SQVTM; CDR2 reads ANQGSEA. The CDR3 is 13 amino acids. Here the CDR3 DNA reads TGCAGCGTTGAGGCAGGGCCCTCCTACGAGCAGTACTTC. Its protein is CSVEAGPSYEQYF.

The V and J genes are TRBV6-1 and TRBJ2-7; possible D gene TRBD2, 6 bases. This CDR3 spans 15 amino acids. Trimming removed 8 bases at V and 1 base at J, with 18 bases between. Germline assignment: CDR1 MNHNS and CDR2 SASEGT. The CDR3 DNA reads as TGTGCCAGCGGCCGCCGGGAGAGGGGTTCCTACGAGCAGTACTTC. Its translation is CASGRRERGSYEQYF.

This clone has just one count. This chain connects TRBV19 to TRBJ2-5; 7 nucleotides align to TRBD2. The length of the CDR3 is 14 residues. V was pared by 7 bases and J by 5 bases, with 10 bases of the junction left unmatched. Germline values: CDR1 LNHDA, CDR2 SQIVND (reference sequence). CDR3 sequence (DNA): TGTGCCAGTACTGGCGGGAGAGGGGCGGAGACCCAGTACTTC. Encoded protein: CASTGGRGAETQYF.

The genes are TRBV12-5 and TRBJ1-1, with 9 nucleotides matching TRBD1. The V segment lost 6 bases and the J segment 0 bases; nucleotides outside the gene matches: 8. The germline V gene encodes CDR1 LGHNT and CDR2 FRNRAP. The CDR3 extends over 16 amino acids. Written as DNA, the CDR3 is TGTGCTAGTGGGAGTGGGACAGGGAAATTGAACACTGAAGCTTTCTTT. This translates into CASGSGTGKLNTEAFF.

V is TRBV6-1 and J is TRBJ1-2; maybe TRBD1 (6 bases). CDR1 is MNHNS, CDR2 SASEGT, per germline. The CDR3 runs 12 residues. V was cut by 5 bases and J by 8 bases, with 12 bases left in between. The CDR3: CASSRTGLGYTF. As DNA, the CDR3 is TGTGCCAGCAGTCGCACAGGGCTCGGCTACACCTTC.

This clone has just one count. The chain links TRBV7-2 to TRBJ2-7, with D possibly matching TRBD2 (6 bases). The CDR3 contains 14 residues. Trimming removed 1 base at V and 2 bases at J, with 9 bases between. Per the germline V gene, CDR1 is SGHTA and CDR2 is FQGNSA. As DNA, the CDR3 is TGTGCCAGCAGCTTAGGCGGGATCACCTACGAGCAGTACTTC. Translated: CASSLGGITYEQYF.

This chain links TRBV7-9 with TRBJ2-1; D is undetermined. The CDR3 contains 13 residues. Germline lookup yields CDR1 SEHNR and CDR2 FQNEAQ (reference sequence). Between the trimmed V and J ends, which lost 5 bases and 9 bases, there was a span of 14 bases. The CDR3 DNA sequence: TGTGCCAGCAGCCTACCCGAGGTACGTGAGCAGTTCTTC. Its translation: CASSLPEVREQFF.